This T cell receptor (beta chain) comes out of a study of blood T cell repertoires in COVID-19. For the study at large: Sites in the United States, Italy and Spain provided acute and convalescent COVID-19 samples. Nucleic acid was either cDNA or gDNA, and it came from T cells, B-cell-depleted T cells, or PBMCs.

The CDR3 has 17 residues. V shed 0 bases, J shed 3 bases, and the junction held 4 bases outside the gene matches. Germline assignment: CDR1 SGHRS and CDR2 YFSETQ. Profiled with immunoSEQ multiplex PCR; TCRdb holds only in-frame clones, not every one. The sample includes 45,000 to 70,000 clones, about nine tenths seen only once; the top ten take around 23%. Followed longitudinally, the Seattle patients had been enrolled during active infection. The sample was peripheral blood. This TCR was recovered from a woman aged 80 or over with COVID-19, enrolled during active disease. The chain uses TRBV5-1 and TRBJ2-3; the match to TRBD2 covers 13 bases. Here the CDR3 DNA reads TGCGCCAGCAGCTTGGGACTAGCGGGGGGAGTTACAGATACGCAGTATTTT. This translates into CASSLGLAGGVTDTQYF.